The next 6 T cell receptor beta chains were all read from a single sample in a study of blood T cell repertoires in COVID-19. Only in-frame clones appear in the TCRdb table, and some are missing; sequencing was by immunoSEQ multiplex PCR. The data contain 90,000 to 100,000 clones, roughly 90% of them seen just once; the ten biggest clones take up roughly 2.5%. Sequenced sample: peripheral blood. The receptors shown here come from a man in his fifties with COVID-19, enrolled during active disease.

V usage is TRBV6-2 or TRBV6-3 and J usage is TRBJ2-1; D is uncertain. The V and J ends lost 2 bases and 0 bases respectively, with 8 bases between them. Germline CDR1 MNHEY, CDR2 SVGEGT. The CDR3 extends over 15 amino acids. CDR3 sequence reads: CASSYKPSSYNEQFF. In nucleotides, the CDR3 is TGTGCCAGCAGTTACAAGCCAAGCTCCTACAATGAGCAGTTCTTC.

The CDR3 loop reads CASSGLGADTQYF. CDR3 sequence (DNA): TGTGCCAGTAGTGGATTGGGAGCAGATACGCAGTATTTT. V and J are TRBV19 and TRBJ2-3; TRBD2 is a possible D gene (5 bases). Germline CDR1 LNHDA, CDR2 SQIVND (reference sequence). The CDR3 extends over 13 amino acids. V was clipped by 5 bases and J by 4 bases, with 10 bases between them. The entire variable domain, with the rest obtained from reference TRBV19 and TRBJ2-3, is as follows: DGGITQSPKYLFRKEGQNVTLSCEQNLNHDAMYWYRQDPGQGLRLIYYSQIVNDFQKGDIAEGYSVSREKKESFPLTVTSAQKNPTAFYLCASSGLGADTQYFGPGTRLTVL.

As DNA, the CDR3 is TGCGCCAGCAGCTTGGGCACAGGTAGAACTGGAAACACCATATATTTT. This translates into CASSLGTGRTGNTIYF. V gene TRBV5-1 combines with J gene TRBJ1-3; maybe TRBD1 (5 bases). Looked up from germline, CDR1 is SGHRS and CDR2 is YFSETQ. The CDR3 is 16 residues long. Trimming shortened V by 0 bases and J by 2 bases, and 12 bases separated the two germline ends.

This chain joins TRBV14 and TRBJ1-5; D perhaps matches TRBD1 (5 bases). Germline V gene sequence: CDR1 SGHDN, CDR2 FVKESK. V lost 0 bases, J lost 2 bases, and 20 bases lay in between. The CDR3 length is 19 residues. The CDR3 nucleotides are TGTGCCAGCAGCCAAGAAAGGGGCAGTCCACCGGTTCGCAATCAGCCCCAGCATTTT. The encoded protein is CASSQERGSPPVRNQPQHF.

This chain links TRBV5-1 with TRBJ2-4, with D unresolved. CDR1 SGHRS and CDR2 YFSETQ come from the germline V gene. The CDR3 spans 15 residues. V was shortened by 4 bases and J by 5 bases, with 16 bases between the two germline ends. CDR3 DNA sequence: TGCGCCAGCAGCCTGGGCGTTCCCGAACAAAACATTCAGTACTTC. Amino acid sequence: CASSLGVPEQNIQYF. The full variable domain, in which reference TRBV5-1 and TRBJ2-4 provide the parts outside the CDR3, is KAGVTQTPRYLIKTRGQQVTLSCSPISGHRSVSWYQQTPGQGLQFLFEYFSETQRNKGNFPGRFSGRQFSNSRSEMNVSTLELGDSALYLCASSLGVPEQNIQYFGAGTRLSVL.

This clone was seen only once. The chain couples TRBV14 to TRBJ1-2; D may be TRBD1 (5 bases). V lost 1 base and J lost 3, with 6 bases in between. The CDR3 is 13 amino acids. Germline V CDR1 and CDR2: SGHDN, FVKESK. CDR3 coding DNA: TGTGCCAGCAGCCAAGCCAGGGACTATGGCTACACCTTC. This translates into CASSQARDYGYTF.